The rows below give T cell receptor beta chains drawn from one sample of a study of cytomegalovirus exposure and HLA in healthy donors. Assay used: immunoSEQ multiplex PCR; TCRdb lists only in-frame clones, some missing. The sample records 150,000 to 200,000 clones, 65% to 70% being singletons. Specimen: PBMCs. The receptors were gathered from a woman aged 18-35 years in good health and CMV-seropositive. CDR3s include the opening cysteine and the closing phenylalanine or tryptophan. The order of the fields is D gene, J gene, clone size, V gene, CDR3 DNA, CDR3 protein. The D gene is left open where the match is weak. Size values are once, few and many counts, or a class for expanded clones, and some rows have none.

D: NA; J: TRBJ1-1; size: NA; V: TRBV29-1; DNA: TGCAGCGTTGACACAAACACTGAAGCTTTCTTT; CDR3: CSVDTNTEAFF
D: NA; J: TRBJ1-5; size: NA; V: TRBV18; DNA: TGTGCCAGCTCACCACCGGGGGGGACAAAAAGTCAGCCCCAGCATTTT; CDR3: CASSPPGGTKSQPQHF
D: NA; J: TRBJ1-1; size: few; V: TRBV28; DNA: TGTGCCAGCAGTTTGGGCAGTCACATGAACACTGAAGCTTTCTTT; CDR3: CASSLGSHMNTEAFF
D: TRBD1; J: TRBJ2-1; size: NA; V: TRBV10-3; DNA: TGTGCCATCAGAGGACAGGACGATGAGCAGTTCTTC; CDR3: CAIRGQDDEQFF
D: NA; J: TRBJ1-1; size: NA; V: TRBV6-6; DNA: TGTGCCAGCAGTAAGCTGACAAGGAACACTGAAGCTTTCTTT; CDR3: CASSKLTRNTEAFF
D: TRBD1; J: TRBJ1-2; size: NA; V: TRBV6-5; DNA: TGTGCCAGCACCGCGACAGGGGAGATTTATGGCTACACCTTC; CDR3: CASTATGEIYGYTF
D: TRBD2; J: TRBJ2-5; size: NA; V: TRBV7-3; DNA: TGTGCCAGCAGCTTCGGAACTAGCGGCCAAGAGACCCAGTACTTC; CDR3: CASSFGTSGQETQYF
D: NA; J: TRBJ1-2; size: NA; V: TRBV9; DNA: TGTGCCAGCAGCGTAGACAGATCCAACTATGGCTACACCTTC; CDR3: CASSVDRSNYGYTF
D: NA; J: TRBJ1-2; size: NA; V: TRBV30; DNA: TGTGCCTGGACAGGGCCCGGATATGGCTACACCTTC; CDR3: CAWTGPGYGYTF
D: NA; J: TRBJ2-7; size: few; V: TRBV5-1; DNA: TGCGCCAGCAGCTTGAGGGCGGGTGCATACGAGCAGTACTTC; CDR3: CASSLRAGAYEQYF
D: TRBD2; J: TRBJ2-1; size: NA; V: TRBV7-9; DNA: TGTGCCAGCAGCTTAGGGGTAGCGGGACTTCACAATGAGCAGTTCTTC; CDR3: CASSLGVAGLHNEQFF
D: NA; J: TRBJ2-1; size: NA; V: TRBV7-9; DNA: TGTGCCAGCAGCTTAGCGGGGCTCAACAATGAGCAGTTCTTC; CDR3: CASSLAGLNNEQFF
D: TRBD2; J: TRBJ2-7; size: NA; V: TRBV7-8; DNA: TGTGCCAGCAGCTTAGATAACCCTAGCGGGTTATACGAGCAGTACTTC; CDR3: CASSLDNPSGLYEQYF
D: TRBD1; J: TRBJ2-7; size: NA; V: TRBV28; DNA: TGTGCCAGCAGTTTGACAGGGCGGTACGAGCAGTACTTC; CDR3: CASSLTGRYEQYF
D: NA; J: TRBJ2-5; size: NA; V: TRBV4-3; DNA: TGCGCCAGCAGCCAAGACTGCGACAGACAAGAGACCCAGTACTTC; CDR3: CASSQDCDRQETQYF
D: NA; J: TRBJ2-3; size: NA; V: TRBV6-1; DNA: TGTGCCAGCAGTGAAAACGGCGGGATTAGCACAGATACGCAGTATTTT; CDR3: CASSENGGISTDTQYF
D: TRBD1; J: TRBJ1-1; size: NA; V: TRBV7-9; DNA: TGTGCCAGCAGCCCCGGGACAGGAACGAATGAAGCTTTCTTT; CDR3: CASSPGTGTNEAFF
D: NA; J: TRBJ1-2; size: NA; V: TRBV5-1; DNA: TGCGCCAGCAGCTGGGACACCCACGGGGATTATGGCTACACCTTC; CDR3: CASSWDTHGDYGYTF
D: NA; J: TRBJ1-4; size: NA; V: TRBV19; DNA: TGTGCCAGTAGCAAGGGGGGGGCCGGTGAAAAACTGTTTTTT; CDR3: CASSKGGAGEKLFF
D: NA; J: TRBJ2-7; size: few; V: TRBV4-2; DNA: TGTGCCAGCAGCCTCAGGGGGGATACCGCCCCTTACGAGCAGTACTTC; CDR3: CASSLRGDTAPYEQYF
D: TRBD1; J: TRBJ2-1; size: NA; V: TRBV18; DNA: TGTGCCAGCTCATTGGGACAGGGGTTTGTTTTGGATGAGCAGTTCTTC; CDR3: CASSLGQGFVLDEQFF
D: TRBD2; J: TRBJ2-3; size: few; V: TRBV4-2; DNA: TGTGCCAGCAGCCAAGGCCGGGGGGGCACAGATACGCAGTATTTT; CDR3: CASSQGRGGTDTQYF
D: NA; J: TRBJ1-2; size: NA; V: TRBV30; DNA: TGTGCCCGGAGGGGGGGGAACGTCTATGGCTACACCTTC; CDR3: CARRGGNVYGYTF
D: NA; J: TRBJ1-4; size: NA; V: TRBV5-8; DNA: TGTGCCAGCAGCTTCTTCCGGGGGGAGGGCGGTAATGAAAAACTGTTTTTT; CDR3: CASSFFRGEGGNEKLFF
D: NA; J: TRBJ2-7; size: NA; V: TRBV5-4; DNA: TGTGCCAGCAGCTTGGGACAGGCTGAAACCTACGAGCAGTACTTC; CDR3: CASSLGQAETYEQYF
D: NA; J: TRBJ2-7; size: once; V: TRBV9; DNA: TGTGCCAGCAGCGTAGACCAGGTAGAGCAGTACTTC; CDR3: CASSVDQVEQYF
D: NA; J: TRBJ2-7; size: NA; V: TRBV15; DNA: TGTGCCACCAGCAGAGGGCCCTCCCGGGGCAGGGGTTTCTACGAGCAGTACTTC; CDR3: CATSRGPSRGRGFYEQYF
D: TRBD1; J: TRBJ1-1; size: NA; V: TRBV5-4; DNA: TGTGCCAGCAGTCCTACCAGGGACAGGGACACTGAAGCTTTCTTT; CDR3: CASSPTRDRDTEAFF
D: TRBD2; J: TRBJ2-1; size: few; V: TRBV2; DNA: TGTGCCAGCAGTGAAGTAGCGGGCCCCCAGTTCTTC; CDR3: CASSEVAGPQFF
D: TRBD1; J: TRBJ2-4; size: NA; V: TRBV6-1; DNA: TGTGCCAGCAGTGAAGAAAGGGCAGGGGGTGGAACGTCGGCCAAAAACATTCAGTACTTC; CDR3: CASSEERAGGGTSAKNIQYF
D: TRBD1; J: TRBJ1-1; size: NA; V: TRBV6-5; DNA: TGTGCCAGCAGGGACAGGGGCGAAGCTTTCTTT; CDR3: CASRDRGEAFF
D: TRBD1; J: TRBJ1-2; size: NA; V: TRBV7-2; DNA: TGTGCCAGCAGCTGGACAGGGGGTTATGGCTACACCTTC; CDR3: CASSWTGGYGYTF
D: TRBD1; J: TRBJ2-7; size: NA; V: TRBV2; DNA: TGTGCCAGCAGTGAAGACAGGGGCTGGTACGAGCAGTACTTC; CDR3: CASSEDRGWYEQYF
D: TRBD1; J: TRBJ1-2; size: NA; V: TRBV7-2; DNA: TGTGCCAGCAGCGAAGACAGGGGCTATGGCTACACCTTC; CDR3: CASSEDRGYGYTF
D: NA; J: TRBJ1-2; size: NA; V: TRBV4-1; DNA: TGCGCCACCTCAGTTGGGGGACTAAACTATGGCTACACCTTC; CDR3: CATSVGGLNYGYTF
D: NA; J: TRBJ1-1; size: few; V: TRBV19; DNA: TGTGCCAGTCGGATTGGGAGGGACACTGAAGCTTTCTTT; CDR3: CASRIGRDTEAFF
D: NA; J: TRBJ1-3; size: NA; V: TRBV5-4; DNA: TGTGCCAGCAGCTCCGACCCGGGACATAGCTCTGGAAACACCATATATTTT; CDR3: CASSSDPGHSSGNTIYF
D: NA; J: TRBJ1-4; size: NA; V: TRBV5-6; DNA: TGTGCCAGCAGCACAGGGTCCTTTAATGAAAAACTGTTTTTT; CDR3: CASSTGSFNEKLFF
D: NA; J: TRBJ2-7; size: NA; V: TRBV19; DNA: TGTGCCAGTAGTATCGATTACGGCGGAACGGGTTACGAGCAGTACTTC; CDR3: CASSIDYGGTGYEQYF
D: NA; J: TRBJ1-3; size: NA; V: TRBV5-6; DNA: TGTGCCAGCAGCTTGGGCCAGGGGACTGGAAACACCATATATTTT; CDR3: CASSLGQGTGNTIYF
D: NA; J: TRBJ1-3; size: once; V: TRBV7-2; DNA: TGTGCCAGCAGCTCCCAGGGTGGGAACACCATATATTTT; CDR3: CASSSQGGNTIYF
D: NA; J: TRBJ1-2; size: NA; V: TRBV7-2; DNA: TGTGCCAGCAGCTTAGACTATGCCTACGGCTACACCTTC; CDR3: CASSLDYAYGYTF
D: NA; J: TRBJ1-1; size: NA; V: TRBV7-6; DNA: TGTGCCAGCAGCTTAGGGGTGCAGGGGGAAGCTTTCTTT; CDR3: CASSLGVQGEAFF
D: NA; J: TRBJ1-2; size: NA; V: TRBV10-3; DNA: TGTGCCATCAGTGACGGTGGTAATGGCTACACCTTC; CDR3: CAISDGGNGYTF
D: NA; J: TRBJ2-3; size: NA; V: TRBV6-6; DNA: TGTGCCAGCAGTCTGTCAGGGGCGAGCACAGATACGCAGTATTTT; CDR3: CASSLSGASTDTQYF